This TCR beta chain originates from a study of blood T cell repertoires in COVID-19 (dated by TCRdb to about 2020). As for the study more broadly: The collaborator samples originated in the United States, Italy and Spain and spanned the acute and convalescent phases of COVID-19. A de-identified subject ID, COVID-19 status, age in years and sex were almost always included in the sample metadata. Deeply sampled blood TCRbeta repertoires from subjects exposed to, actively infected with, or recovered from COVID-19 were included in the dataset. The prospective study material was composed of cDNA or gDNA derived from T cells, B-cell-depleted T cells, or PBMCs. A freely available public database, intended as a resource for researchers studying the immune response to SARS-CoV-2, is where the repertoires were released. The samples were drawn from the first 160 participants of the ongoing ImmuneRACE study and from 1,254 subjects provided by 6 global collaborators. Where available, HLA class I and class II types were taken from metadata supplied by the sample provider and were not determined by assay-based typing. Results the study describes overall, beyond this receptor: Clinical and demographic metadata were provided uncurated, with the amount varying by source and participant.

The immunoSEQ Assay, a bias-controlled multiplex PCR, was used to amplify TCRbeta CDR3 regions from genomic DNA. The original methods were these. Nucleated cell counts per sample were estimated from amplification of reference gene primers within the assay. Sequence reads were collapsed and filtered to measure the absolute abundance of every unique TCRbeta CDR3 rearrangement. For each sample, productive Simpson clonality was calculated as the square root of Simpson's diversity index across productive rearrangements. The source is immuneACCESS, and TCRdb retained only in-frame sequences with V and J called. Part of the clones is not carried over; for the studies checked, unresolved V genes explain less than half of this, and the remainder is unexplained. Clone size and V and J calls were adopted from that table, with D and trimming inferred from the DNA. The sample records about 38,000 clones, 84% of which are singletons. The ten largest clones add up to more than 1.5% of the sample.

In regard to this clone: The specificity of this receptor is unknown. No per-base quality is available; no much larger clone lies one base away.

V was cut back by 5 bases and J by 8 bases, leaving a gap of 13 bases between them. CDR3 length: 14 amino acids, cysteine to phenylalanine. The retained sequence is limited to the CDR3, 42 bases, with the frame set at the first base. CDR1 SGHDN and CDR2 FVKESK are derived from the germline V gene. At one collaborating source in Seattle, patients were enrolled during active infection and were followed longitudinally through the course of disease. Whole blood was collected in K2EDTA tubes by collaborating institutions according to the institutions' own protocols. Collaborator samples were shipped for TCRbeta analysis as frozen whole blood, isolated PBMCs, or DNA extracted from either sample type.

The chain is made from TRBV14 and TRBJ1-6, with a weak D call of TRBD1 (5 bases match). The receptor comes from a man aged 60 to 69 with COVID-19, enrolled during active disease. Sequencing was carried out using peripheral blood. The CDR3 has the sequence CASSSGREHSPLHF. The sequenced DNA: TGTGCCAGCAGCTCGGGACGGGAGCATTCACCCCTCCACTTT.